This is a list of T cell receptor beta chains from one sample in a study of blood T cell repertoires in COVID-19. The table came from immunoSEQ multiplex PCR; TCRdb's copy has only in-frame clones and leaves some out. The top ten hold roughly 3% of the sample, which has fewer than 300,000 clones, approximately 82% seen once. The sequencing input was peripheral blood. These receptors originate from a young woman with acute or convalescent COVID-19. The CDR3 runs from the conserved cysteine through the conserved F or W. A D gene is named only where the DNA matches it firmly.

v_gene: TRBV4-3; j_gene: TRBJ2-1; d_gene: -; CDR3aa: CASSRTSIDEQFF
v_gene: TRBV19; j_gene: TRBJ2-1; d_gene: -; CDR3aa: CASNEFGGPDNEQFF
v_gene: TRBV9; j_gene: TRBJ2-2; d_gene: -; CDR3aa: CASRVGTGSTGELFF
v_gene: TRBV12-3/TRBV12-4; j_gene: TRBJ1-1; d_gene: -; CDR3aa: CASSLRNTEAFF
v_gene: TRBV11-3; j_gene: TRBJ2-7; d_gene: -; CDR3aa: CASSLVGQSGTTYEQYF
v_gene: TRBV18; j_gene: TRBJ1-2; d_gene: -; CDR3aa: CASSPRVTGDDGYTF
v_gene: TRBV6-5; j_gene: TRBJ2-7; d_gene: -; CDR3aa: CASSRAYEQYF
v_gene: TRBV28; j_gene: TRBJ1-2; d_gene: -; CDR3aa: CASSSQGRGRLLSYGYTF
v_gene: TRBV5-4; j_gene: TRBJ1-2; d_gene: TRBD1; CDR3aa: CASSLIQGADYGYTF
v_gene: TRBV6-5; j_gene: TRBJ1-1; d_gene: -; CDR3aa: CASSYDTQNTEAFF
v_gene: TRBV7-9; j_gene: TRBJ2-2; d_gene: -; CDR3aa: CASGSGGPTGELFF
v_gene: TRBV6-5; j_gene: TRBJ2-2; d_gene: -; CDR3aa: CASSYSRTRFTGELFF
v_gene: TRBV19; j_gene: TRBJ2-1; d_gene: TRBD2; CDR3aa: CASQLAGDYNEQFF
v_gene: TRBV13; j_gene: TRBJ2-7; d_gene: TRBD2; CDR3aa: CASSSGGLAGREQYF
v_gene: TRBV15; j_gene: TRBJ1-5; d_gene: TRBD1; CDR3aa: CATSIDRGNQPQHF